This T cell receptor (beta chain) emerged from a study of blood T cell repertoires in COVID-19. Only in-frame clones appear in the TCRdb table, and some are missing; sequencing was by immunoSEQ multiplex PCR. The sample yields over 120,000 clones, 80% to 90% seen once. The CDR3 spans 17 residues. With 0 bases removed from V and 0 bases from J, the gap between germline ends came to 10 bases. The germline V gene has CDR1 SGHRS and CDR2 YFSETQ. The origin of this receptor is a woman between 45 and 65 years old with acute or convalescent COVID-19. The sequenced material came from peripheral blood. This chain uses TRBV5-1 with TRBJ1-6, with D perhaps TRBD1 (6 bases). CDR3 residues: CASSLAQGSSYNSPLHF. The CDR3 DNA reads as TGCGCCAGCAGCTTGGCGCAGGGGAGCTCCTATAATTCACCCCTCCACTTT.